The text below deals with one TCR beta chain. Its target is unknown. Sequenced by immunoSEQ multiplex PCR; TCRdb stores in-frame clones only, minus some. The sample contains over a million clones, 65% to 80% of which appear only once. These data belong to a study of shared clonotypes between healthy human individuals. Study at large: The study enrolled a couple of women and a few men aged 18 to 49. Points from the study as a whole: All-four-donor shared clonotypes had higher generation probabilities than non-shared clonotypes did.

This CDR3 has 16 residues. Germline CDR1 and CDR2: SGHAT and FQNNGV. With 1 base clipped from V and 5 bases from J, the junction kept 4 bases outside the gene matches. In the CD4+ fraction, cells were divided into CD45RA+ naive and CD45RA-negative memory subsets. Sequences were obtained from memory CD4+ T cells sorted from blood. Indicated subset: CD45RA-negative fraction. V and J are TRBV11-2 and TRBJ2-3; TRBD2 aligns across 12 bases. The sequence came from a young man in good health. CDR3: CASSLGTSGAGDTQYF. The CDR3 coding sequence is TGTGCCAGCAGCTTAGGGACTAGCGGGGCGGGAGATACGCAGTATTTT.